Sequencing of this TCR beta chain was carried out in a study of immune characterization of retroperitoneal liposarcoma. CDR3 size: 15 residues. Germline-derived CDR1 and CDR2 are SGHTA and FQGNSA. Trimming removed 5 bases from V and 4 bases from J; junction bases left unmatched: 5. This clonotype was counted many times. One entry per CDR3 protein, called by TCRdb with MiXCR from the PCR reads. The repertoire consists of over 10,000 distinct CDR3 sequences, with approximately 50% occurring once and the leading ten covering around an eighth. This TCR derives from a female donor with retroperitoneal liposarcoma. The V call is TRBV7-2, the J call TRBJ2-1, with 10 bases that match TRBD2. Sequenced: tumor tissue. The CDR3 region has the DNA TGTGCCAGCAGCCCAGATAGCGGGAGGTACAATGAGCAGTTCTTC. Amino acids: CASSPDSGRYNEQFF.